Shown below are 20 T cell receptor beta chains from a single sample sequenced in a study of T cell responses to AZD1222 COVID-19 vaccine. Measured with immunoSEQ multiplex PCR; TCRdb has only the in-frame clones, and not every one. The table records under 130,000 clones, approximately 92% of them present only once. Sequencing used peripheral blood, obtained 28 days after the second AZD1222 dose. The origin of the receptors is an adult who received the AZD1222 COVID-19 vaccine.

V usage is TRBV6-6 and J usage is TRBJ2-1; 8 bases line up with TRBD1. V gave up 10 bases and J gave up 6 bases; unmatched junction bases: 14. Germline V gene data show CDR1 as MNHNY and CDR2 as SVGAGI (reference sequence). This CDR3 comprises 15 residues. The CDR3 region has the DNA TGTGCCACTTCTTCCTCGGACAGGGTAGGCAATGAGCAGTTCTTC. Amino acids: CATSSSDRVGNEQFF.

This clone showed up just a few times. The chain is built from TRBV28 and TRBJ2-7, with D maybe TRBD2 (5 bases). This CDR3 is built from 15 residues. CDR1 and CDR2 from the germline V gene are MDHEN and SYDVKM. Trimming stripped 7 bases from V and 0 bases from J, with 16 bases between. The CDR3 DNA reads TGTGCCAGCATCTCCAGCGGCGCCAACTCCTACGAGCAGTACTTC. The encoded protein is CASISSGANSYEQYF.

This chain's CDR3 is CASSSGGGADEKLFF. The CDR3 nucleotides read TGTGCCAGCAGCTCGGGAGGGGGTGCCGATGAAAAACTGTTTTTT. The chain joins TRBV5-5 to TRBJ1-4; a weak D match, TRBD1 (6 bases). The germline V gene encodes CDR1 SGHKS and CDR2 YYEKEE (reference sequence). This CDR3 spans 15 amino acids. V was pared by 3 bases and J by 6 bases, with 15 bases between. Combining the CDR3 with reference TRBV5-5 and TRBJ1-4 gives the whole variable domain DAGVTQSPTHLIKTRGQQVTLRCSPISGHKSVSWYQQVLGQGPQFIFQYYEKEERGRGNFPDRFSARQFPNYSSELNVNALLLGDSALYLCASSSGGGADEKLFFGSGTQLSVL.

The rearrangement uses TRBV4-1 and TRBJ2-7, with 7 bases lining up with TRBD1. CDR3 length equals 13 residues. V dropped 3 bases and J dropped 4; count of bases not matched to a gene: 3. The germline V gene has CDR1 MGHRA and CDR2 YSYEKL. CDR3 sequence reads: CASSQQQGYEQYF. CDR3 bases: TGCGCCAGCAGCCAGCAACAGGGGTACGAGCAGTACTTC.

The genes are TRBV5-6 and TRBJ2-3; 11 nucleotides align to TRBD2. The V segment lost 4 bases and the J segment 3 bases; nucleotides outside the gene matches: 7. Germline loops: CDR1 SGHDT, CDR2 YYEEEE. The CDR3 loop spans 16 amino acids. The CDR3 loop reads CASSQRLAGKTDTQYF. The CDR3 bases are TGTGCCAGCAGCCAGCGACTAGCGGGAAAGACAGATACGCAGTATTTT.

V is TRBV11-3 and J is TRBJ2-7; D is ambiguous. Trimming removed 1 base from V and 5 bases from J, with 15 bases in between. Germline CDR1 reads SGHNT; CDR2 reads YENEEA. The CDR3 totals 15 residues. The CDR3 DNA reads TGTGCCAGCAGCTTAGCTGCGGATGGCTGGGACGAGCAGTACTTC. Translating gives CASSLAADGWDEQYF.

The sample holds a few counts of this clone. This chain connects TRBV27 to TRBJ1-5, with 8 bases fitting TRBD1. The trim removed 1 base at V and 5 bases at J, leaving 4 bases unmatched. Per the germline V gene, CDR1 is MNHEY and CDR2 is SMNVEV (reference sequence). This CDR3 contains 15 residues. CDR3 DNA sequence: TGTGCCAGCAGTTTATGGGGACAGGACGATCAGCCCCAGCATTTT. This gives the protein CASSLWGQDDQPQHF.

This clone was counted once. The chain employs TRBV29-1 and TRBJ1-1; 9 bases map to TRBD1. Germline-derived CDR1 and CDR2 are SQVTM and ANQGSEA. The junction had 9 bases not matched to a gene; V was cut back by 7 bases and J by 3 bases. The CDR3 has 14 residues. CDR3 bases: TGCAGCGCAGTGACAGGGGGAGAGGACACTGAAGCTTTCTTT. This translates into CSAVTGGEDTEAFF.

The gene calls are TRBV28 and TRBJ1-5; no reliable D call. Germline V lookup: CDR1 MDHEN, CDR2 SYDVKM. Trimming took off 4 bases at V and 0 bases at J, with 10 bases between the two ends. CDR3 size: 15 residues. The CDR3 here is CASSYLGHSNQPQHF. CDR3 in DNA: TGTGCCAGCAGTTACCTGGGCCATAGCAATCAGCCCCAGCATTTT.

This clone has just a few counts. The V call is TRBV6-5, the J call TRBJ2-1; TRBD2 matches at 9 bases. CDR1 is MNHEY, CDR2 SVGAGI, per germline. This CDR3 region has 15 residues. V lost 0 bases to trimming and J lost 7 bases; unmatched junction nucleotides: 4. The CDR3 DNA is TGTGCCAGCAGTTACTCGGCTAGCGGGAAAAATGAGCAGTTCTTC. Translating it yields CASSYSASGKNEQFF.

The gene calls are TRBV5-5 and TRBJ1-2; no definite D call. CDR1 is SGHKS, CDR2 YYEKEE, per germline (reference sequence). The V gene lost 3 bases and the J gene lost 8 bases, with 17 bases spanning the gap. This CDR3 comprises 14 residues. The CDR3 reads CASSWNQGSTGYTF. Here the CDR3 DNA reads TGTGCCAGCAGCTGGAACCAAGGGAGCACAGGCTACACCTTC.

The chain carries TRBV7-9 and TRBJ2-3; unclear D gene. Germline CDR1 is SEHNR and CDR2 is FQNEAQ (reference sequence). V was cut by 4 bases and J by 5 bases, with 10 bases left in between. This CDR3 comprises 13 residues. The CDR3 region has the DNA TGTGCCAGCAGCTGGGGTGGAGAAGATACGCAGTATTTT. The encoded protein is CASSWGGEDTQYF.

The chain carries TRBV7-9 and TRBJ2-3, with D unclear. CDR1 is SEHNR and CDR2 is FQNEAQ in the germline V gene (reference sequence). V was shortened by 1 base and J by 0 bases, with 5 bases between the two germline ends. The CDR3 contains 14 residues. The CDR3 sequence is CASSLDPSTDTQYF. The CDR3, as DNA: TGTGCCAGCAGCTTAGACCCTAGCACAGATACGCAGTATTTT.

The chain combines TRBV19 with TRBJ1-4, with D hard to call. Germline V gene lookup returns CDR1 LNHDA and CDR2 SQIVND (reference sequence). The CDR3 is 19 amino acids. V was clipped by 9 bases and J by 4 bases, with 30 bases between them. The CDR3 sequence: CASTTSPASRTLYNEKLFF. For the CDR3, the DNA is TGTGCCAGCACAACCAGTCCGGCATCACGAACCCTCTATAATGAAAAACTGTTTTTT.

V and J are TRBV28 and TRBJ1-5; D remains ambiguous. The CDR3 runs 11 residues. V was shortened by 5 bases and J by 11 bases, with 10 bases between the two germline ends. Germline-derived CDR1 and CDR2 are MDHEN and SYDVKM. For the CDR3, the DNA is TGTGCCAGCAGTGTACTGGACGCCCAGCATTTT. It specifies CASSVLDAQHF. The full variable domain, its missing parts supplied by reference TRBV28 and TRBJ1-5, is DVKVTQSSRYLVKRTGEKVFLECVQDMDHENMFWYRQDPGLGLRLIYFSYDVKMKEKGDIPEGYSVSREKKERFSLILESASTNQTSMYLCASSVLDAQHFGDGTRLSIL.

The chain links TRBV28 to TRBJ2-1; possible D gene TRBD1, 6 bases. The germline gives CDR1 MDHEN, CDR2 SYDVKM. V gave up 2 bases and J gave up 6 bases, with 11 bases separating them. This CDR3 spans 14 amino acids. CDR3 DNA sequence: TGTGCCAGCAGTTTACTCGGGACAACCAATGAGCAGTTCTTC. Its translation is CASSLLGTTNEQFF.

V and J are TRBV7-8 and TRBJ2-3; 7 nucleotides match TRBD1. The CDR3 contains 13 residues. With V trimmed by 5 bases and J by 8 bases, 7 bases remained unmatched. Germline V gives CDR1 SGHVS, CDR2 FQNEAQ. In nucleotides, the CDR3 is TGTGCCAGCAGCCCCATGGGACAGACTACGCAGTATTTT. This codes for CASSPMGQTTQYF.

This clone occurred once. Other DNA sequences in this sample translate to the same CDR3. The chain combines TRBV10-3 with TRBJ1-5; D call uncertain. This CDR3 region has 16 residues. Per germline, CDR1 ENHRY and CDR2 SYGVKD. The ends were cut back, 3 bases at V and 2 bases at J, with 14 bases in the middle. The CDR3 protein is CAISEVPGTGNQPQHF. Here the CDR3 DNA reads TGTGCCATCAGTGAAGTACCTGGAACAGGCAATCAGCCCCAGCATTTT.

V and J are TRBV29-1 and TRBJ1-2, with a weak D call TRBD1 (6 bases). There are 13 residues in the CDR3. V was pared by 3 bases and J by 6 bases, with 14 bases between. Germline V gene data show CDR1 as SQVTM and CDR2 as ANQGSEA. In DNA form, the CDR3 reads TGCAGCGTTGATATTGGGGGGCCCCATGGCTACACCTTC. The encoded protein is CSVDIGGPHGYTF.

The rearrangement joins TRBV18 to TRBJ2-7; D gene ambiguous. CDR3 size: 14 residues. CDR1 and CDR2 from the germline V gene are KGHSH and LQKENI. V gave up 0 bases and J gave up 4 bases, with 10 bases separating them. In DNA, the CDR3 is TGTGCCAGCTCACCACCCTTCGATTCGTACGAGCAGTACTTC. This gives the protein CASSPPFDSYEQYF. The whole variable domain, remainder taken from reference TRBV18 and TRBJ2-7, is NAGVMQNPRHLVRRRGQEARLRCSPMKGHSHVYWYRQLPEEGLKFMVYLQKENIIDESGMPKERFSAEFPKEGPSILRIQQVVRGDSAAYFCASSPPFDSYEQYFGPGTRLTVT.